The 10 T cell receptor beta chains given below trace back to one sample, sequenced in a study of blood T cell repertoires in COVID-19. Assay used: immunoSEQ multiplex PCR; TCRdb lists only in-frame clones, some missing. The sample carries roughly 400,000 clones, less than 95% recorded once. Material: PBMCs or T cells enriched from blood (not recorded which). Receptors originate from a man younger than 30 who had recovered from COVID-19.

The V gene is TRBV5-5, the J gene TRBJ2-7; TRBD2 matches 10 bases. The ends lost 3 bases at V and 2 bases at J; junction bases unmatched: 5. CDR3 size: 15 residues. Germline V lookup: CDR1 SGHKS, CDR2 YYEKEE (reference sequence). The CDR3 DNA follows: TGTGCCAGCAGCTCTAGCGGGAGTTCCGCCTACGAGCAGTACTTC. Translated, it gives CASSSSGSSAYEQYF.

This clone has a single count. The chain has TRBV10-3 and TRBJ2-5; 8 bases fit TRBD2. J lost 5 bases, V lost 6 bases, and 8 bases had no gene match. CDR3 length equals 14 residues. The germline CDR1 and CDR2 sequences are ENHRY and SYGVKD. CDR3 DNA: TGTGCCATCAGCCCCAGCGGGAGAGATGAGACCCAGTACTTC. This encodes CAISPSGRDETQYF.

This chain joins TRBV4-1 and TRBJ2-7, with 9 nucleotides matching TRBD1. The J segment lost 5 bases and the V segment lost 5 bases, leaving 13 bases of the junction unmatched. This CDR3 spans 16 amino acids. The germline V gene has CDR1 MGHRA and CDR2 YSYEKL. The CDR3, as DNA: TGCGCCAGCAGCGGTATTTTGACAGGGGGAGCCGACGAGCAGTACTTC. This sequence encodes CASSGILTGGADEQYF.

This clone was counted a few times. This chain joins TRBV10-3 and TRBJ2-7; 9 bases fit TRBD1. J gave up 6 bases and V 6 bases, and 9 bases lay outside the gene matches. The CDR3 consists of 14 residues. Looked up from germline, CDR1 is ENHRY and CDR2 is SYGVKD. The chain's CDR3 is CAIRTGTGIGEQYF. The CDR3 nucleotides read TGTGCCATCAGGACCGGGACAGGGATCGGCGAGCAGTACTTC.

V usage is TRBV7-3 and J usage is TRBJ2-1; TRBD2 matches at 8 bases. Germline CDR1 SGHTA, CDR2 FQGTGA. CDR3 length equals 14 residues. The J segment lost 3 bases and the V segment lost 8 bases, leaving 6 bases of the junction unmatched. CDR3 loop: CASSLGLDYNEQFF. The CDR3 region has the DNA TGTGCCAGCTCCTTGGGACTAGACTACAATGAGCAGTTCTTC.

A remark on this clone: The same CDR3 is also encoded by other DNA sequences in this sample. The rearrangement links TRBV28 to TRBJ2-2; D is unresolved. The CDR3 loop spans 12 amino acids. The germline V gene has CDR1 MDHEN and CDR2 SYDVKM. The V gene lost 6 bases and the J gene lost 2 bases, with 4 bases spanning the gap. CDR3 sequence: CASSLNTGELFF. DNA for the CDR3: TGTGCCAGCAGCCTTAACACCGGGGAGCTGTTTTTT.

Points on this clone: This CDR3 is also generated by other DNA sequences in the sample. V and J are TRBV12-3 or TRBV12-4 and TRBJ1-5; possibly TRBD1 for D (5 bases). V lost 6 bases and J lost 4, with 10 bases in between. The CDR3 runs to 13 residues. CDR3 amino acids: CASSFGGNQPQHF. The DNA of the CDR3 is TGTGCCAGCAGCTTCGGGGGGAATCAGCCCCAGCATTTT.

The CDR3 loop is CASSQIGVANYGYTF. The DNA for the CDR3 is TGTGCCAGCAGCCAAATCGGGGTGGCTAACTATGGCTACACCTTC. This rearrangement joins TRBV14 to TRBJ1-2; D call uncertain. Germline V gene sequence: CDR1 SGHDN, CDR2 FVKESK. This CDR3 contains 15 residues. Trimming took 2 bases from V and 0 from J, leaving 10 bases between them.

The CDR3 nucleotides are TGCGCCAGCGGGTTTCGCAGGATTGGCTACACCTTC. Translating it yields CASGFRRIGYTF. The chain employs TRBV5-1 and TRBJ1-2, with D hard to call. Trimming took 7 bases from V and 7 from J, leaving 14 bases between them. The CDR3 sequence is 12 residues long. Germline loops: CDR1 SGHRS, CDR2 YFSETQ.

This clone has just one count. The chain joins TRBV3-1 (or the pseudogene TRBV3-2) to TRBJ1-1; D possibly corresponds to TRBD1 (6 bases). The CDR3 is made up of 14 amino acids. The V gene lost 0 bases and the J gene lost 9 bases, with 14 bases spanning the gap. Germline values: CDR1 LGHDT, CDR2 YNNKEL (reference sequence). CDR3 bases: TGTGCCAGCAGCCAAGAAGGGACACCCTCCCAAGCTTTCTTT. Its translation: CASSQEGTPSQAFF.